The text below deals with one TCR beta chain. This CDR3 spans 13 amino acids. Trimming took off 0 bases at V and 7 bases at J, with 10 bases between the two ends. The V gene's germline CDR1 is SGHNT and CDR2 YYREEE (reference sequence). This sample stems from a study of blood T cell repertoires in COVID-19. Using immunoSEQ multiplex PCR, the repertoire was profiled, and TCRdb retains in-frame clones only, with some absent. The table lists some 130,000 clones, over 75% of them singletons. The sequencing sample was made of peripheral blood. The source is an older woman with acute or convalescent COVID-19. The chain combines TRBV5-4 with TRBJ1-2; no definite D call. DNA for the CDR3: TGTGCCAGCAGCTTGGATACAAGTGGTGGCTACACCTTC. It translates to CASSLDTSGGYTF.